This record looks at one T cell receptor beta chain sequence and its context. The trim removed 4 bases at V and 5 bases at J, leaving 5 bases unmatched. This CDR3 has 15 amino acids. The germline gives CDR1 SEHNR, CDR2 FQNEAQ (reference sequence). This record comes from a study of shared clonotypes between healthy human individuals. The overall study: The study used three CD4 naive, three CD4 memory, two CD8 naive and one CD8 memory plate per donor.

The test was conducted at deep level. Sequencing was performed with immunoSEQ multiplex PCR; in TCRdb, only in-frame clones are kept and a portion is missing. The sample lists 2 million to 2.5 million clones, 85% to 95% occurring once. The source material was naive CD4+ T cells from PBMCs. The subset here: CD45RA+ positively selected. V usage is TRBV7-9 and J usage is TRBJ1-4, with 9 positions matching TRBD1. The receptor was derived from a man between 18 and 35 years old in good health. Some clones in this sample may be carry-over from other donors' samples. The CDR3 protein is CASSWGGTGNEKLFF. The CDR3 region has the DNA TGTGCCAGCAGCTGGGGGGGGACAGGGAATGAAAAACTGTTTTTT.